A selection of T cell receptor beta chains follows, all from one sample in a study of graft-versus-host responses after intestinal transplantation. These TCRs are of unknown antigen specificity. Sequencing used immunoSEQ multiplex PCR; TCRdb keeps in-frame clones, though not all of them. There are roughly 100,000 clones in the sample; 91% occur only once, and roughly 0.2% lies in the top ten. The sequencing used unstimulated CD4+ T cells sorted from spleen or lymph node cells, collected before transplant. The receptors were sampled from a human donor who was the organ donor for an intestinal transplant. The CDR3 runs from the conserved cysteine through the conserved F or W. D genes are given only for firm matches. Size is omitted from some rows. Given values are once, few, many or a class for expanded clones.

>TRBV6-5|.|.|TRBJ1-1
TGTGCCAGCGCCTTTATAGATCGGGACACTGAAGCTTTCTTT
CASAFIDRDTEAFF
>TRBV5-1|TRBD2|few|TRBJ2-6
TGCGCCAGCAGCTTGGTAGCGGGGGGGCCCGGGGCCAACGTCCTGACTTTC
CASSLVAGGPGANVLTF
>TRBV27|TRBD1|.|TRBJ1-6
TGTGCCAGCAGGGACAACAGGGGACATAATTCACCCCTCCACTTT
CASRDNRGHNSPLHF
>TRBV7-9|.|.|TRBJ1-1
TGTGCCAGCAGCTTCGGTGCCATGAACACTGAAGCTTTCTTT
CASSFGAMNTEAFF
>TRBV9|TRBD1|.|TRBJ1-6
TGTGCCAGCAGCGTAACAGGGGATAATTCACCCCTCCACTTT
CASSVTGDNSPLHF
>TRBV14|.|.|TRBJ2-7
TGTGCCAGCAGCCACCTGACAGGAGGCCTAACCTACGAGCAGTACTTC
CASSHLTGGLTYEQYF
>TRBV5-1|TRBD2|.|TRBJ2-1
TGCGCCAGCAGCTTGGCCGCTAGCGGGGGGGCGAATGAGCAGTTCTTC
CASSLAASGGANEQFF
>TRBV5-6|TRBD1|.|TRBJ2-7
TGTGCCAGCAGCACCTACAGGGGTCGCGTCGGGTACGAGCAGTACTTC
CASSTYRGRVGYEQYF
>TRBV19|TRBD1|.|TRBJ2-7
TGTGCCAGTAGTATAGGCACAGGGGCCTCCTACGAGCAGTACTTC
CASSIGTGASYEQYF
>TRBV4-1|TRBD1|.|TRBJ2-5
TGCGCCAGCAGCCAGACAGGGGTGGCAGAGACCCAGTACTTC
CASSQTGVAETQYF
>TRBV25-1|.|.|TRBJ1-5
TGTGCCAGCAGTAATACGGGGAATCAGCCCCAGCATTTT
CASSNTGNQPQHF
>TRBV5-1|TRBD2|.|TRBJ2-7
TGCGCCAGCAGCTTGGTGCTGGGGGGGGAATCCTACGAGCAGTACTTC
CASSLVLGGESYEQYF
>TRBV19|.|.|TRBJ1-5
TGTGCCAGTAGTCAACTCGGAGGGCAGCCCCAGCATTTT
CASSQLGGQPQHF
>TRBV7-9|.|.|TRBJ1-1
TGTGCCAGCAGTTCATGGACTATCAACACTGAAGCTTTCTTT
CASSSWTINTEAFF
>TRBV10-3|TRBD2|few|TRBJ2-5
TGTGCCATCAGTGAGCTGGGACTAGCGGAGGGAGAGACCCAGTACTTC
CAISELGLAEGETQYF
>TRBV4-1|TRBD1|.|TRBJ1-5
TGCGCCAGCAGAAGTTGGCAGGGGGCCCAGCCCCAGCATTTT
CASRSWQGAQPQHF
>TRBV4-1|.|.|TRBJ2-7
TGCGCCAGCAGCGTCCAACAGGTGGCCTACGAGCAGTACTTC
CASSVQQVAYEQYF
>TRBV18|TRBD1|.|TRBJ2-6
TGTGCCAGCTCACTGTTGTATGGACAGGGGGCGCTCGATGGGGCCAACGTCCTGACTTTC
CASSLLYGQGALDGANVLTF
>TRBV18|.|.|TRBJ1-4
TGTGCCAGCTCACCGTGGGGGGATGAAAAACTGTTTTTT
CASSPWGDEKLFF
>TRBV30|.|.|TRBJ2-7
TGTGCCTGGAATGGCGGCTACGAGCAGTACTTC
CAWNGGYEQYF
>TRBV5-4|TRBD2|.|TRBJ2-3
TGTGCCAGCAGCTTGCTGCGCGGGGGGGCAGGTGGAGATACGCAGTATTTT
CASSLLRGGAGGDTQYF
>TRBV7-9|.|.|TRBJ1-4
TGTGCCAGCAGCTCAGGGTTTGAACTGTTTTTT
CASSSGFELFF
>TRBV7-3|TRBD1|.|TRBJ1-1
TGTGCCAGCAGCTCCCAGGGGGAGAAAGCTTTCTTT
CASSSQGEKAFF
>TRBV4-3|.|.|TRBJ2-3
TGCGCCAGCAGCCACTCACGGGGCACAGATACGCAGTATTTT
CASSHSRGTDTQYF
>TRBV20-1|.|.|TRBJ1-4
TGCAGTGGGTTTAGAGATGAAAAACTGTTTTTT
CSGFRDEKLFF
>TRBV18|.|.|TRBJ1-2
TGTGCCAGCTCACCCAAAGAGGGCGGCTACACCTTC
CASSPKEGGYTF
>TRBV7-3|TRBD2|once|TRBJ2-7
TGTGCCAGCAGCTTAGCCGGGGGGTACGAGCAGTACTTC
CASSLAGGYEQYF
>TRBV27|TRBD2|.|TRBJ2-3
TGTGCCAGCAGAATAACGCGGGGGGGGGTGCAAAACACAGATACGCAGTATTTT
CASRITRGGVQNTDTQYF
>TRBV5-1|.|.|TRBJ2-3
TGCGCCAGCAGCTTGGAACAGAGCACAGATACGCAGTATTTT
CASSLEQSTDTQYF
>TRBV7-9|TRBD1|.|TRBJ1-2
TGTGCCAGCAGCTCCGATCAGGGGGACTATGGCTACACCTTC
CASSSDQGDYGYTF
>TRBV27|.|.|TRBJ2-2
TGTGCCAGCAGTTCGGAGGGGGCAGGCACCGGGGAGCTGTTTTTT
CASSSEGAGTGELFF
>TRBV6-5|TRBD1|.|TRBJ2-1
TGTGCCAGCAGTTCGCACAGGGGCCACAATGAGCAGTTCTTC
CASSSHRGHNEQFF
>TRBV28|.|.|TRBJ2-5
TGTGCCAGCAGTTTAGGCGGGGCGGACCAAGAGACCCAGTACTTC
CASSLGGADQETQYF
>TRBV4-1|.|.|TRBJ1-2
TGCGCCAGCAGCCCCCGGGGCGGGGGCGGCTATGGCTACACCTTC
CASSPRGGGGYGYTF
>TRBV18|.|.|TRBJ2-2
TGTGCCAGCTCACCCCCCGGCAGGGCGCCCGGGGAGCTGTTTTTT
CASSPPGRAPGELFF
>TRBV15|TRBD2|.|TRBJ2-5
TGTGCCACCAGCACTCTCGCGGGGGGTAAGACCCAGTACTTC
CATSTLAGGKTQYF
>TRBV30|.|.|TRBJ1-4
TGTGCCTGGTCGAGGCATTTGGATGAAAAACTGTTTTTT
CAWSRHLDEKLFF
>TRBV10-3|.|.|TRBJ2-3
TGTGCCAGCTCCATCGATCCAGTCGTCGGCACAGATACGCAGTATTTT
CASSIDPVVGTDTQYF
>TRBV7-2|.|.|TRBJ2-1
TGTGCCAGCAGCTTACGACTACTCAATGAGCAGTTCTTC
CASSLRLLNEQFF
>TRBV19|TRBD1|few|TRBJ1-5
TGTGCCAGTAGTAGACAGGGTTTTGGTCAGCCCCAGCATTTT
CASSRQGFGQPQHF
>TRBV27|.|.|TRBJ1-2
TGTGCCAGCAGTTCGGGGGGGTCGCCGGGCTACACCTTC
CASSSGGSPGYTF
>TRBV18|TRBD1|.|TRBJ1-1
TGTGCCAGCTCACCACCAAATCCAGGGGGAAACACTGAAGCTTTCTTT
CASSPPNPGGNTEAFF
>TRBV18|.|.|TRBJ1-1
TGTGCCAGCTCACCACTTACAGGGTCAGGCACTGAAGCTTTCTTT
CASSPLTGSGTEAFF
>TRBV5-4|TRBD2|.|TRBJ2-7
TGTGCCAGCAGCAAAGCGGGGGGCCTAAGCTCCTACGAGCAGTACTTC
CASSKAGGLSSYEQYF
>TRBV11-2|.|once|TRBJ1-2
TGTGCCAGCAGCTTATTGGAACCGGGACTGCTAGCTAACTATGGCTACACCTTC
CASSLLEPGLLANYGYTF
>TRBV9|TRBD1|.|TRBJ2-1
TGTGCCAGCAGCGTAGGCCCCGGACAGGGGGACAATGAGCAGTTCTTC
CASSVGPGQGDNEQFF
>TRBV7-9|.|.|TRBJ2-7
TGTGCCAGCAGCCGAGGGACGGGACTTCAGGGGCAGTACTTC
CASSRGTGLQGQYF
>TRBV10-3|.|.|TRBJ2-1
TGTGCCATCAGTGAGCGCGAATACAATGAGCAGTTCTTC
CAISEREYNEQFF
>TRBV6-1|TRBD1|.|TRBJ1-1
TGTGCCAGCACGAAGGACAGGGGGAAGAACACTGAAGCTTTCTTT
CASTKDRGKNTEAFF
>TRBV30|TRBD1|.|TRBJ2-5
TGTGCCTGGAGTACAAGGACCGACAGGGTGAGGGAGACCCAGTACTTC
CAWSTRTDRVRETQYF
>TRBV7-9|TRBD1|.|TRBJ1-3
TGTGCCAGCAGCTTGACAGGGGTTGCTGGAAACACCATATATTTT
CASSLTGVAGNTIYF
>TRBV10-3|TRBD1|.|TRBJ2-5
TGTGCCATCAGAAGGGACAGGGGCGAAGAGACCCAGTACTTC
CAIRRDRGEETQYF
>TRBV30|TRBD1|.|TRBJ1-1
TGTGCCTGGAGTAGACAGGGGAACACTGAAGCTTTCTTT
CAWSRQGNTEAFF
>TRBV5-1|TRBD1|.|TRBJ1-1
TGCGCCAGCGCGAACAGGGGGGACACTGAAGCTTTCTTT
CASANRGDTEAFF
>TRBV5-1|.|.|TRBJ1-2
TGCGCCAGCAGCTTGGAGTTCGGAGGGTATGGCTACACCTTC
CASSLEFGGYGYTF
>TRBV2|TRBD1|.|TRBJ1-6
TGTGCCAGCAGCCGGACAGGGAGTAATTCACCCCTCCACTTT
CASSRTGSNSPLHF
>TRBV5-1|TRBD1|.|TRBJ2-7
TGCGCCAGCAGCGGTGGGACAGGGGGCGACGAGCAGTACTTC
CASSGGTGGDEQYF
>TRBV28|.|.|TRBJ1-5
TGTGCCAGCAGTTTGTCCGGGGAACATAGCAATCAGCCCCAGCATTTT
CASSLSGEHSNQPQHF
>TRBV9|TRBD2|.|TRBJ2-7
TGTGCCAGCAGCGTAGTAAGCGGGGTGGGCGAGCAGTACTTC
CASSVVSGVGEQYF